The 20 T cell receptor beta chains presented below share a single source sample, sequenced in a study of T cell responses to AZD1222 COVID-19 vaccine. Measured with immunoSEQ multiplex PCR; TCRdb has only the in-frame clones, and not every one. The sample lists tens of thousands of clones, approximately 86% occurring once. The input for sequencing was peripheral blood, taken on day 0 of AZD1222 vaccination. Receptor source: an adult in good health.

The V gene is TRBV9, the J gene TRBJ2-2; D unclear. The CDR3 length is 14 residues. V shed 0 bases and J shed 1 base, with 4 bases lying between them. In germline, CDR1 is SGDLS, CDR2 YYNGEE. The chain's CDR3 is CASSVAVNTGELFF. CDR3 coding DNA: TGTGCCAGCAGCGTAGCGGTGAACACCGGGGAGCTGTTTTTT.

The chain is built from TRBV9 and TRBJ1-6, with TRBD1 as a possible D gene (6 bases). Germline V gene data show CDR1 as SGDLS and CDR2 as YYNGEE. The V end was cut by 6 bases, the J end by 4 bases, with 11 bases between. This CDR3 is built from 14 residues. CDR3 region: CASTRDIYNSPLHF. CDR3 sequence (DNA): TGTGCCAGCACTCGGGACATATATAATTCACCCCTCCACTTT.

V is TRBV7-6 and J is TRBJ2-1; no definite D call. V lost 5 bases to trimming and J lost 0 bases, with 11 bases between them. This CDR3 region has 15 residues. CDR1 is SGHVS, CDR2 FNYEAQ, per germline. Here the CDR3 reads CASSARDSSYNEQFF. CDR3 coding DNA: TGTGCCAGCAGCGCGCGTGATAGCTCCTACAATGAGCAGTTCTTC.

V is TRBV5-5 and J is TRBJ1-4; 11 bases align to TRBD1. This CDR3 has 15 residues. The germline gives CDR1 SGHKS, CDR2 YYEKEE (reference sequence). J was trimmed by 5 bases and V by 4 bases; bases with no gene match: 4. The CDR3 spells CASSTGTGGNEKLFF. The DNA for the CDR3 is TGTGCCAGCAGCACCGGGACAGGGGGGAATGAAAAACTGTTTTTT.

The CDR3 reads CASSPAPYGYTF. Written as DNA, the CDR3 is TGTGCCAGCAGCCCAGCCCCCTATGGCTACACCTTC. This rearrangement joins TRBV7-2 to TRBJ1-2; D unclear. Germline lookup yields CDR1 SGHTA and CDR2 FQGNSA. Trimming left V 5 bases short and J 4 bases short, with 8 bases between. The CDR3 length is 12 residues.

This chain connects TRBV6-2 or TRBV6-3 to TRBJ1-5, with a tentative D call TRBD1 (5 bases). The length of the CDR3 is 16 residues. Germline CDR1 reads MNHEY; CDR2 reads SVGEGT. Deletions cut 2 bases from V and 6 bases from J, with 17 bases between. Here the CDR3 reads CASSYPAARAIQPQHF. The CDR3 DNA is TGTGCCAGCAGTTACCCGGCGGCCAGGGCAATTCAGCCCCAGCATTTT.

This chain connects TRBV3-1 (or the pseudogene TRBV3-2) to TRBJ2-5; 9 bases are shared with TRBD1. After removal of 5 bases from V and 4 bases from J, the junction contained 11 bases not matched to a gene. Germline assignment: CDR1 LGHDT and CDR2 YNNKEL (reference sequence). The CDR3 extends over 16 amino acids. CDR3 bases: TGTGCCAGCAGCTCAACCGGGACAGGGTTTGGAGAGACCCAGTACTTC. Translating it yields CASSSTGTGFGETQYF.

The J gene is TRBJ1-2, the V gene TRBV29-1; no reliable D call. Looked up from germline, CDR1 is SQVTM and CDR2 is ANQGSEA. The CDR3 is 8 residues long. Trimming stripped 3 bases from V and 7 bases from J, with 0 bases between. The CDR3 nucleotides read TGCAGCGTTGATGGCTACACCTTC. Translating gives CSVDGYTF.

This sequence joins TRBV10-3 and TRBJ1-1; D is unresolved. The CDR3 extends over 14 amino acids. Germline-derived CDR1 and CDR2 are ENHRY and SYGVKD. Trimming took 6 bases from V and 3 from J, leaving 14 bases between them. The CDR3 DNA is TGTGCCATCAGCCAGTCCCTCCAGGACACTGAAGCTTTCTTT. Its translation: CAISQSLQDTEAFF.

The chain employs TRBV5-6 and TRBJ2-7; 15 bases are shared with TRBD2. From germline, CDR1 is SGHDT and CDR2 YYEEEE. V dropped 3 bases and J dropped 2; count of bases not matched to a gene: 6. The CDR3 is 17 amino acids. The CDR3 nucleotides are TGTGCCAGCAGCTCCGGACTAGCGGGGGGGATAGCCTACGAGCAGTACTTC. The encoded protein is CASSSGLAGGIAYEQYF.

The chain is built from TRBV9 and TRBJ2-1; TRBD2 matches at 14 bases. The CDR3 runs to 19 residues. From germline, CDR1 is SGDLS and CDR2 YYNGEE. Trimming took 4 bases from V and 4 from J; bases not matched to a gene: 13. The CDR3 bases are TGTGCCAGCAGCTTCCGGACTAGCGGGGGGACCCACCTGTACAATGAGCAGTTCTTC. This codes for CASSFRTSGGTHLYNEQFF.

The chain couples TRBV5-4 to TRBJ2-1; possible D gene TRBD2, 5 bases. The CDR3 extends over 11 amino acids. The germline gives CDR1 SGHNT, CDR2 YYREEE (reference sequence). Between the trimmed V and J ends, which lost 10 bases and 10 bases, there was a span of 15 bases. CDR3 loop: CARRGMYEQFF. CDR3 bases: TGTGCCCGCCGAGGGATGTACGAGCAGTTCTTC.

This chain connects TRBV28 to TRBJ2-2, with 14 nucleotides matching TRBD2. V shed 8 bases, J shed 8 bases, and the junction held 7 bases outside the gene matches. Germline CDR1 and CDR2: MDHEN and SYDVKM. The CDR3 sequence is 15 residues long. The chain's CDR3 is CASGGLAGEPGELFF. DNA for the CDR3: TGTGCCAGCGGGGGACTAGCGGGAGAGCCGGGGGAGCTGTTTTTT. Drawing the rest from reference TRBV28 and TRBJ2-2, the complete variable domain is DVKVTQSSRYLVKRTGEKVFLECVQDMDHENMFWYRQDPGLGLRLIYFSYDVKMKEKGDIPEGYSVSREKKERFSLILESASTNQTSMYLCASGGLAGEPGELFFGEGSRLTVL.

In DNA form, the CDR3 reads TGTGCCACCAGCAGCACTAGCGGGAGTTTTGTCGGGGAGCTGTTTTTT. This codes for CATSSTSGSFVGELFF. The V and J genes are TRBV15 and TRBJ2-2; the match to TRBD2 covers 11 bases. The germline V gene has CDR1 LNHNV and CDR2 YYDKDF (reference sequence). The CDR3 is made up of 16 amino acids. V lost 3 bases, J lost 7 bases, and 7 bases stayed unmatched.

The V gene is TRBV10-2, the J gene TRBJ1-5; 7 bases align to TRBD1. Per germline, CDR1 WSHSY and CDR2 SAAADI. Trimming cost V 4 bases and J 3 bases; bases outside gene matches: 3. CDR3 length: 14 residues. CDR3 protein: CASSGTGHNQPQHF. CDR3 nucleotides: TGCGCCAGCAGTGGGACAGGCCACAATCAGCCCCAGCATTTT.

Regarding this clone: Its ends do not fully match the called genes, so a read error is possible. The gene calls are TRBV7-7 and TRBJ2-1; 7 bases map to TRBD2. The CDR3 is 16 amino acids. Germline V gene sequence: CDR1 SSHAT, CDR2 FNYEAQ (reference sequence). CDR3 in amino acids: CASSTGGGRAGNEQFF. In DNA, the CDR3 is TGTGCTAGCAGCACGGGCGGAGGGAGGGCCGGTAATGAGCAGTTCTTC.

This sequence joins TRBV5-1 and TRBJ1-1; TRBD1 matches 10 bases. With V trimmed by 3 bases and J by 1 base, 3 bases remained unmatched. The length of the CDR3 is 15 residues. Looked up from germline, CDR1 is SGHRS and CDR2 is YFSETQ. The DNA of the CDR3 is TGCGCCAGCAGCTGGGACAGGGGACGGAACACTGAAGCTTTCTTT. Its protein product is CASSWDRGRNTEAFF.

This chain uses TRBV11-2 with TRBJ2-1, with D uncertain. Deletions cut 1 base from V and 1 base from J, with 8 bases between. The germline V gene has CDR1 SGHAT and CDR2 FQNNGV. There are 15 residues in the CDR3. The CDR3 sequence is CASSLGLRSYNEQFF. The DNA of the CDR3 is TGTGCCAGCAGCTTAGGCCTCAGATCCTACAATGAGCAGTTCTTC.

This clone has more than one count but fewer than ten. The chain uses TRBV11-3 and TRBJ1-1; possibly TRBD1 for D (6 bases). This CDR3 is built from 15 residues. The germline V gene has CDR1 SGHNT and CDR2 YENEEA. The V gene lost 1 base and the J gene lost 1 base, with 10 bases spanning the gap. DNA for the CDR3: TGTGCCAGCAGCTTAGTGGGGGGCGCGAACACTGAAGCTTTCTTT. Residues: CASSLVGGANTEAFF.

This chain connects TRBV29-1 to TRBJ1-2; 7 nucleotides agree with TRBD1. The CDR3 length is 14 residues. CDR1 and CDR2 (germline): SQVTM, ANQGSEA. The V and J ends lost 7 bases and 0 bases, in that order; junction bases with no gene match: 8. The CDR3 sequence is CSAKGTDANYGYTF. The DNA of the CDR3 is TGCAGCGCTAAGGGGACAGACGCTAACTATGGCTACACCTTC.